These T cell receptor beta chains were read from a single sample in a study of CD8+ T cells in alopecia areata. The table came from immunoSEQ multiplex PCR; TCRdb's copy has only in-frame clones and leaves some out. This sample has fewer than 200,000 clones; approximately 62% occur once, and the top ten carry approximately 15%. Material: CD4+ T cells sorted from blood, obtained at week 24, from a patient treated with tofacitinib. The receptors here all came from a human donor with alopecia areata. Each CDR3 is given with its conserved first and last residue. Fields, in order: V gene, CDR3 length, J gene, clone size, D gene, CDR3 protein, CDR3 DNA. The D gene is left open where the match is weak. Not every row has a clone size; where given, it reads once, few, many or a size class.

TRBV21-1	10	TRBJ2-7	.	.	CASSNYEQYF	TGTGCCAGCAGCAACTACGAGCAGTACTTC
TRBV6-6	12	TRBJ2-7	.	.	CAGGWQTYEQYF	TGTGCCGGGGGTTGGCAGACCTACGAGCAGTACTTC
TRBV2	15	TRBJ2-7	few	TRBD1	CASSGQGPSGNEQYF	TGTGCCAGCAGTGGACAGGGCCCCTCGGGGAACGAGCAGTACTTC
TRBV19	13	TRBJ1-2	few	TRBD1	CASSRDRAYGYTF	TGTGCCAGTAGTAGGGACAGGGCCTATGGCTACACCTTC
TRBV7-9	13	TRBJ1-6	.	.	CASSLEGGSPLHF	TGTGCCAGCAGCTTAGAGGGGGGTTCACCCCTCCACTTT
TRBV29-1	11	TRBJ2-5	.	.	CSVANQETQYF	TGCAGCGTCGCGAACCAAGAGACCCAGTACTTC
TRBV5-6	13	TRBJ1-1	.	.	CASSLGAVTEAFF	TGTGCCAGCAGCTTGGGGGCAGTCACTGAAGCTTTCTTT
TRBV4-2	14	TRBJ1-5	few	.	CASSQIRGNQPQHF	TGTGCCAGCAGCCAGATTCGGGGGAATCAGCCCCAGCATTTT
TRBV29-1	14	TRBJ1-5	.	TRBD1	CSVQDRGLNQPQHF	TGCAGCGTCCAGGACAGGGGGTTAAATCAGCCCCAGCATTTT
TRBV6-5	12	TRBJ1-5	.	.	CASSRRGQPQHF	TGTGCCAGCAGTCGCAGGGGTCAGCCCCAGCATTTT
TRBV25-1	13	TRBJ1-2	.	.	CASSTQGNYGYTF	TGTGCCAGCAGTACACAGGGTAATTATGGCTACACCTTC
TRBV2	15	TRBJ2-5	.	.	CASSEERGDQETQYF	TGTGCCAGCAGTGAAGAGAGAGGAGACCAAGAGACCCAGTACTTC
TRBV5-1	15	TRBJ1-1	.	.	CASTYGGGDNTEAFF	TGCGCCAGCACCTATGGGGGTGGTGATAACACTGAAGCTTTCTTT
TRBV11-2	14	TRBJ1-5	.	.	CASSLGWDAQPQHF	TGTGCCAGCAGCTTAGGTTGGGATGCGCAGCCCCAGCATTTT
TRBV30	15	TRBJ2-2	.	.	CAWSVLVGGTGELFF	TGTGCCTGGAGTGTATTGGTGGGGGGCACCGGGGAGCTGTTTTTT
TRBV5-1	16	TRBJ2-7	.	.	CASSLIGDASSYEQYF	TGCGCCAGCAGCTTGATTGGAGACGCGAGCTCCTACGAGCAGTACTTC
TRBV29-1	14	TRBJ2-5	few	.	CSVTLEWYQETQYF	TGCAGCGTTACCCTCGAATGGTACCAAGAGACCCAGTACTTC
TRBV18	17	TRBJ2-7	.	TRBD1	CASSPPGWDRDSYEQYF	TGTGCCAGCTCACCACCGGGCTGGGACAGAGACTCCTACGAGCAGTACTTC
TRBV7-9	16	TRBJ2-7	.	TRBD1	CASSLDPGQGTPEQYF	TGTGCCAGCAGCTTGGATCCGGGACAGGGAACTCCCGAGCAGTACTTC
TRBV7-6	15	TRBJ1-1	.	.	CASSSGREGNTEAFF	TGTGCCAGCAGCTCGGGCAGGGAGGGGAACACTGAAGCTTTCTTT
TRBV29-1	13	TRBJ2-2	.	.	CSVERQNTGELFF	TGCAGCGTTGAAAGACAAAACACCGGGGAGCTGTTTTTT
TRBV29-1	13	TRBJ1-4	.	.	CSTRQTTNEKLFF	TGCAGCACACGCCAGACAACTAATGAAAAACTGTTTTTT
TRBV10-3	19	TRBJ1-5	medium-sized	TRBD1	CAISELGTPQTGNNQPQHF	TGTGCCATCAGTGAGCTCGGTACACCGCAGACAGGGAACAATCAGCCCCAGCATTTT
TRBV5-1	14	TRBJ1-2	.	.	CASSLGRAADGYTF	TGCGCCAGCAGCTTGGGCCGAGCGGCGGATGGCTACACCTTC
TRBV11-1	19	TRBJ2-6	.	TRBD1	CASSLIPGQGYPGANVLTF	TGTGCCAGCAGCTTAATACCGGGACAGGGGTACCCTGGGGCCAACGTCCTGACTTTC
TRBV9	15	TRBJ2-2	.	.	CASSVEGRGSGELFF	TGTGCCAGCAGCGTAGAAGGAAGAGGGTCCGGGGAGCTGTTTTTT
TRBV30	14	TRBJ2-3	once	.	CAWNFWNGPDTQYF	TGTGCCTGGAACTTTTGGAACGGGCCAGATACGCAGTATTTT
TRBV30	16	TRBJ1-1	few	.	CAWSVIGGRMNTEAFF	TGTGCCTGGAGTGTAATCGGGGGGCGGATGAACACTGAAGCTTTCTTT
TRBV10-3	13	TRBJ2-5	once	.	CATALGRQETQYF	TGTGCCACCGCCCTAGGCCGACAAGAGACCCAGTACTTC
TRBV5-1	14	TRBJ2-2	few	.	CASSLAGTTGELFF	TGCGCCAGCAGCTTGGCAGGGACCACCGGGGAGCTGTTTTTT
TRBV2	13	TRBJ2-5	.	.	CALDRLSQETQYF	TGTGCCCTAGATAGGCTCAGCCAAGAGACCCAGTACTTC
TRBV7-9	12	TRBJ1-2	.	.	CASTLGVYGYTF	TGTGCCAGCACCCTTGGAGTCTATGGCTACACCTTC
TRBV4-1	16	TRBJ2-5	.	.	CASSQVISGFGETQYF	TGCGCCAGCAGCCAAGTGATTTCAGGGTTCGGGGAGACCCAGTACTTC
TRBV29-1	11	TRBJ1-1	.	.	CSVADGWEAFF	TGCAGCGTTGCCGACGGCTGGGAAGCTTTCTTT
TRBV19	14	TRBJ1-5	.	.	CASNRGEGNQPQHF	TGTGCCAGTAACCGAGGAGAGGGCAATCAGCCCCAGCATTTT
TRBV29-1	12	TRBJ2-7	.	.	CSVDVGSYEQYF	TGCAGCGTTGACGTCGGATCTTACGAGCAGTACTTC
TRBV9	18	TRBJ1-2	few	.	CASSTQFLQGSANYGYTF	TGTGCCAGCAGCACCCAATTCTTACAGGGCTCAGCTAACTATGGCTACACCTTC
TRBV30	16	TRBJ2-7	.	TRBD1	CACFGTGGVVGYEQYF	TGTGCCTGTTTCGGGACAGGGGGCGTCGTTGGCTACGAGCAGTACTTC
TRBV12-5	14	TRBJ1-1	few	.	CASGLDGRNTEAFF	TGTGCTAGTGGTCTTGACGGACGGAACACTGAAGCTTTCTTT
TRBV30	12	TRBJ1-2	.	.	CAWSTGSYGYTF	TGTGCCTGGAGCACAGGGTCCTATGGCTACACCTTC
TRBV30	13	TRBJ1-1	.	.	CAWSAQGWTEAFF	TGTGCCTGGAGTGCCCAAGGTTGGACTGAAGCTTTCTTT
TRBV5-1	15	TRBJ1-1	once	.	CASSLSQGTAHEAFF	TGCGCCAGCAGCTTGTCCCAGGGGACCGCCCATGAAGCTTTCTTT
TRBV10-3	11	TRBJ2-3	.	.	CAIEVGDTQYF	TGTGCCATCGAGGTGGGGGATACGCAGTATTTT
TRBV29-1	12	TRBJ1-1	.	.	CSAKAGDTEAFF	TGCAGCGCCAAAGCAGGGGACACTGAAGCTTTCTTT
TRBV18	14	TRBJ1-6	.	TRBD1	CASSLDRGLTPLHF	TGTGCCAGCTCTCTTGACAGGGGTCTGACACCCCTCCACTTT
TRBV4-1	15	TRBJ2-7	once	.	CASSQVPPGWDEQYF	TGCGCCAGCAGCCAAGTCCCGCCAGGATGGGACGAGCAGTACTTC
TRBV5-1	14	TRBJ2-1	.	.	CASSAGQTYNEQFF	TGCGCCAGCAGCGCTGGACAGACCTACAATGAGCAGTTCTTC
TRBV30	14	TRBJ2-3	few	.	CAWSKGGSTDTQYF	TGTGCCTGGAGTAAGGGGGGGAGCACAGATACGCAGTATTTT
TRBV2	13	TRBJ1-4	.	.	CASVVGRGEKLFF	TGTGCCAGCGTTGTGGGGAGAGGCGAAAAACTGTTTTTT
TRBV27	15	TRBJ1-6	.	.	CASSLSQGRNSPLHF	TGTGCCAGCAGTTTAAGTCAGGGAAGGAATTCACCCCTCCACTTT
TRBV30	15	TRBJ2-6	.	.	CAWSRVRSGANVLTF	TGTGCCTGGAGTCGGGTACGCTCTGGGGCCAACGTCCTGACTTTC
TRBV7-9	12	TRBJ2-3	.	.	CASKRQSDTQYF	TGTGCCAGCAAAAGGCAATCGGATACGCAGTATTTT
TRBV4-1	18	TRBJ2-2	.	.	CASSQGGDLRRGTGELFF	TGCGCCAGCAGCCAAGGTGGGGACCTTAGGCGGGGCACCGGGGAGCTGTTTTTT
TRBV29-1	10	TRBJ2-1	.	.	CSVKYNEQFF	TGCAGCGTAAAATACAATGAGCAGTTCTTC
TRBV10-3	13	TRBJ1-1	.	.	CAISESGGTEAFF	TGTGCCATCAGTGAGTCAGGGGGCACTGAAGCTTTCTTT